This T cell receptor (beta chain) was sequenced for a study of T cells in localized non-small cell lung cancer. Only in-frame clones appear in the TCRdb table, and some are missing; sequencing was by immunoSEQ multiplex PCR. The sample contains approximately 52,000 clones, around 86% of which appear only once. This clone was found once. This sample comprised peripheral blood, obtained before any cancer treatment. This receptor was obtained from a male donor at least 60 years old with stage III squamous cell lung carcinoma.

CDR3 sequence reads: CASSWVGQQNTEAFF. CDR3 nucleotide sequence: TGCGCCAGCAGCTGGGTGGGACAGCAAAACACTGAAGCTTTCTTT. This chain connects TRBV5-1 to TRBJ1-1; 7 nucleotides align to TRBD1. The J segment lost 2 bases and the V segment lost 3 bases, leaving 7 bases of the junction unmatched. This CDR3 has 15 residues. Germline V gives CDR1 SGHRS, CDR2 YFSETQ.